The entry that follows covers one T cell receptor (beta chain) sequence. Its antigen is not known. The data stem from a study of T cells in Graves' hyperthyroidism and ophthalmopathy. Background on the study: Sampling of peripheral blood happened at initial diagnosis, prior to any treatment.

The V gene end was trimmed by 4 bases and the J gene end by 4 bases; junction bases not matched to a gene: 12. CDR1 MNHEY and CDR2 SVGEGT come from the germline V gene. This CDR3 spans 17 amino acids. Newly diagnosed hyperthyroidism patients aged 18 to 65 years had disease lasting under 2 months. RNA transcripts yielded amplified TCR beta CDR3 regions. RT-PCR in the first round (using the HTBI primer set) targeted the TCR CDR3. MiXCR was run by TCRdb on the multiplex PCR reads, yielding one entry per CDR3 protein. Of hundreds of thousands of distinct CDR3 sequences in the sample, approximately 14% are singletons; the top ten hold roughly 24%. Notes on the study in general: Most thyroid-expanded clonotypes above 0.001 were also found in blood.

The chain carries TRBV6-2 or TRBV6-3 and TRBJ1-5; 8 bases map to TRBD1. Sequenced sample: blood. The receptor's source is a woman aged 25 to 45 with Graves' hyperthyroidism. Here the CDR3 DNA reads TGTGCCAGCAGTTCACCAAGACAGGGGATGACAAATCAGCCCCAGCATTTT. This translates into CASSSPRQGMTNQPQHF.